What follows is one TCR beta chain and its context. Its target is unknown. This entry is derived from a study of shared clonotypes between healthy human individuals. Study-wide results and limits: The genetic and exposure-history diversity represented was limited by few donors.

The naive CD8 fraction comprised CD45RO-negative cells positively selected for CCR7 and excluded terminally differentiated effector memory CD45RA+ cells. This CDR3 is 20 amino acids long. CDR1 SGHDN and CDR2 FVKESK come from the germline V gene. Trimming took off 4 bases at V and 3 bases at J, with 31 bases between the two ends. An assay was performed, and its level was deep. Using immunoSEQ multiplex PCR, the repertoire was profiled, and TCRdb retains in-frame clones only, with some absent. Here the sample spans 1.5 million to 2.5 million clones, about 94% being singletons. Material: naive CD8+ T cells sorted from blood. This TCR was sampled from a man between 18 and 29 years old in good health. This chain joins TRBV14 and TRBJ2-7; D ambiguous. The CDR3 nucleotides read TGTGCCAGCAGCCCACGACGGTCGTACCTTTCTACCCCCAGGAGCTACGAGCAGTACTTC. The encoded protein is CASSPRRSYLSTPRSYEQYF. Drawing the rest from reference TRBV14 and TRBJ2-7, the complete variable domain is EAGVTQFPSHSVIEKGQTVTLRCDPISGHDNLYWYRRVMGKEIKFLLHFVKESKQDESGMPNNRFLAERTGGTYSTLKVQPAELEDSGVYFCASSPRRSYLSTPRSYEQYFGPGTRLTVT.